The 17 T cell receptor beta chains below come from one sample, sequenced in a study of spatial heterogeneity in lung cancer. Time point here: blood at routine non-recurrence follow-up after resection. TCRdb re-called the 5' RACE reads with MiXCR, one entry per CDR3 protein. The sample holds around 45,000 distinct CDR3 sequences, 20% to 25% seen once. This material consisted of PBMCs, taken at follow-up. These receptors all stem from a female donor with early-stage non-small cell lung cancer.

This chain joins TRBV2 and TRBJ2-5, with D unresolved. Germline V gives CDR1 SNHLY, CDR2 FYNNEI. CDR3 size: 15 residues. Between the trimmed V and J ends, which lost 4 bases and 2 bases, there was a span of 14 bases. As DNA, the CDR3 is TGTGCCAGCAGTGCCCAAGGCGGATTTCAAGAGACCCAGTACTTC. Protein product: CASSAQGGFQETQYF.

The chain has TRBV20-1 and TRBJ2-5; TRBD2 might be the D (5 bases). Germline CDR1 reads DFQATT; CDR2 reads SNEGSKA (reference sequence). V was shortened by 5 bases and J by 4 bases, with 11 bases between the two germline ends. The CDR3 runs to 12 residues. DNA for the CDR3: TGCAGTGCTGGACTCTTGGGAGAGACCCAGTACTTC. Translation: CSAGLLGETQYF.

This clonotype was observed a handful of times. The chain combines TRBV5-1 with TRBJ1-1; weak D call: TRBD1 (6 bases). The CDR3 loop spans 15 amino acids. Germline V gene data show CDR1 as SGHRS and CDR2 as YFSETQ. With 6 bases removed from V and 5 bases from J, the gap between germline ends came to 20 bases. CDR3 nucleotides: TGCGCCAGCACCCAGGGGCCGGAGGGCTCAACTGAAGCTTTCTTT. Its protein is CASTQGPEGSTEAFF. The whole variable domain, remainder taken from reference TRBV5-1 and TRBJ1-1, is KAGVTQTPRYLIKTRGQQVTLSCSPISGHRSVSWYQQTPGQGLQFLFEYFSETQRNKGNFPGRFSGRQFSNSRSEMNVSTLELGDSALYLCASTQGPEGSTEAFFGQGTRLTVV.

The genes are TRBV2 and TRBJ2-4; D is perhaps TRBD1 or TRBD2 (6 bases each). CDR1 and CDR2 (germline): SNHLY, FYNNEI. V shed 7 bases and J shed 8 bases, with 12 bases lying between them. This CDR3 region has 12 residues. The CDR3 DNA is TGTGCCAGCAAGGATAGGGGGGACATTCAGTACTTC. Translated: CASKDRGDIQYF.

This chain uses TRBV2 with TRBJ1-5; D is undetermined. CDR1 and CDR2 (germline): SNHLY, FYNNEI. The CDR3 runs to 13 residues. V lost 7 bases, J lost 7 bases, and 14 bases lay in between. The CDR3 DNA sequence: TGTGCCAGCACCGAGGAGGGTTACCAGCCCCAGCATTTT. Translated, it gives CASTEEGYQPQHF.

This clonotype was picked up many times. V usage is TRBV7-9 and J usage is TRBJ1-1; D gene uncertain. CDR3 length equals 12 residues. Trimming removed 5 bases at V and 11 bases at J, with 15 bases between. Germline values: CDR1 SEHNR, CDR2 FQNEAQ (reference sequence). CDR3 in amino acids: CASSPPPRSAFF. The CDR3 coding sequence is TGTGCCAGCAGCCCCCCCCCACGGTCGGCTTTCTTT.

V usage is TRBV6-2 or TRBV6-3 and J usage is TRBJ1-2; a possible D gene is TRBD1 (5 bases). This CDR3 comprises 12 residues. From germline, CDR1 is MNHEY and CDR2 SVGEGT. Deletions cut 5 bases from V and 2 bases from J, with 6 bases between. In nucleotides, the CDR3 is TGTGCCAGCAGTCCAGGGAACTATGGCTACACCTTC. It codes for CASSPGNYGYTF.

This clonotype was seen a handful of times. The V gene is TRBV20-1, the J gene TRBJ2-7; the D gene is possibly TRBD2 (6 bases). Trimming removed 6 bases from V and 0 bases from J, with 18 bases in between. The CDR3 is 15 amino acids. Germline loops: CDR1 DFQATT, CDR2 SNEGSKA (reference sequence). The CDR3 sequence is CSAQAGAAISYEQYF. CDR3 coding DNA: TGCAGTGCCCAAGCGGGCGCTGCCATCTCCTACGAGCAGTACTTC.

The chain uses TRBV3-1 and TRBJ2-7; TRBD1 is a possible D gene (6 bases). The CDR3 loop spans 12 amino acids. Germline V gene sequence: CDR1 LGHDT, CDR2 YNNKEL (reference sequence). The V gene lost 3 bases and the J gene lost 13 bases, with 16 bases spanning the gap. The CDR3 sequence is CASSHPEGEVYV. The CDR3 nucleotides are TGTGCCAGCAGCCACCCAGAGGGGGAAGTTTACGTC.

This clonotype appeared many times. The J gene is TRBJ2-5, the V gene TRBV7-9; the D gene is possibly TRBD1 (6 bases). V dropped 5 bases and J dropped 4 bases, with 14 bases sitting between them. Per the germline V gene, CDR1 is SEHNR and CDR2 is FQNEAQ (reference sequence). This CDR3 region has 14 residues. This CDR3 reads CASSPWVRGETQYF. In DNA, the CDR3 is TGTGCCAGCAGCCCTTGGGTCAGGGGAGAGACCCAGTACTTC.

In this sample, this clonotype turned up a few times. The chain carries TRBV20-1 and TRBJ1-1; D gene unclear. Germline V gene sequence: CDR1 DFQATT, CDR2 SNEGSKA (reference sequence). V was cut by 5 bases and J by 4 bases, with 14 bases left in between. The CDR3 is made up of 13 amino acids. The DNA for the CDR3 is TGCAGTGCTTTACTCACGGCAAGCACTGAAGCTTTCTTT. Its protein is CSALLTASTEAFF.

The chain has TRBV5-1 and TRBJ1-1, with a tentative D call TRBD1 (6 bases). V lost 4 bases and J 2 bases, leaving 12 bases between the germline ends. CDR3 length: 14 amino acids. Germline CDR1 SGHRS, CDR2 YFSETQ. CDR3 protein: CASSPDSFNTEAFF. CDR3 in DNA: TGCGCCAGCAGCCCGGACAGCTTTAACACTGAAGCTTTCTTT.

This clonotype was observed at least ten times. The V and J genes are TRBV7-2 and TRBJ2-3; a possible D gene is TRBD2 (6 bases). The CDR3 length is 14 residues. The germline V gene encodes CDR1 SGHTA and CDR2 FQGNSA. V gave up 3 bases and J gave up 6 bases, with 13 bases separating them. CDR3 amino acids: CASSFGGARDTQYF. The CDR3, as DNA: TGTGCCAGCAGCTTTGGAGGGGCTCGGGATACGCAGTATTTT.

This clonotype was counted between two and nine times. The CDR3 region has the DNA TGTGCCAGCAGGTTTGCTGGCGACACCTCCCAAGCTTTCTTT. It yields the protein CASRFAGDTSQAFF. The V gene is TRBV7-3, the J gene TRBJ1-1; D is unresolved. V was trimmed by 6 bases and J by 9 bases, leaving 20 bases between them. The CDR3 is 14 amino acids. Germline lookup yields CDR1 SGHTA and CDR2 FQGTGA.

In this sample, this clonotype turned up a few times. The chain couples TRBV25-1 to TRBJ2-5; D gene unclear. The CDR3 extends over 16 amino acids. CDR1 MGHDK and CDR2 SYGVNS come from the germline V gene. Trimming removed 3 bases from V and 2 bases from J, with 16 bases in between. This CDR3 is CASSDSLQGPQETQYF. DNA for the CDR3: TGTGCCAGCAGTGACTCGCTCCAAGGCCCTCAAGAGACCCAGTACTTC.

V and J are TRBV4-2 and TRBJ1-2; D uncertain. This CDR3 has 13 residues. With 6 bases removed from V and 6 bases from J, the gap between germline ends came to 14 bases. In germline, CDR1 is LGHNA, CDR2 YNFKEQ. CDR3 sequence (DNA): TGTGCCAGCAGACTTACTGCCAAGGATGGCTACACCTTC. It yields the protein CASRLTAKDGYTF.

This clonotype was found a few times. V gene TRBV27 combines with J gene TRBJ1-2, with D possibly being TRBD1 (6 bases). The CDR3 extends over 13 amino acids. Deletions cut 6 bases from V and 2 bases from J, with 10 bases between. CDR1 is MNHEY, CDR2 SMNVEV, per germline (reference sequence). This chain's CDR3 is CASRLQGNYGYTF. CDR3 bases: TGTGCCAGCAGATTACAGGGAAACTATGGCTACACCTTC.